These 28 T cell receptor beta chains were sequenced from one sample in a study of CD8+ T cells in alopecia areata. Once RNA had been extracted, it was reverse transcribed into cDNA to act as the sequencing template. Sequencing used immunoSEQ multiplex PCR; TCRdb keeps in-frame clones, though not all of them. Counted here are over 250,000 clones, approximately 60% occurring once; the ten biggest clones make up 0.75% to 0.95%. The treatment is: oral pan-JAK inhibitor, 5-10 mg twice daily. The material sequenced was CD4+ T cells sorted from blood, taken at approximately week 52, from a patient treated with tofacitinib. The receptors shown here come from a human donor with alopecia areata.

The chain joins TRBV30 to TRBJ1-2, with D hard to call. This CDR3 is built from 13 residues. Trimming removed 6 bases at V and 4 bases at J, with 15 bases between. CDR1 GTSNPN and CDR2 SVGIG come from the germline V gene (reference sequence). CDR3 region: CACFLSQAYGYTF. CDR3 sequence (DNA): TGTGCCTGCTTCCTAAGCCAAGCCTATGGCTACACCTTC.

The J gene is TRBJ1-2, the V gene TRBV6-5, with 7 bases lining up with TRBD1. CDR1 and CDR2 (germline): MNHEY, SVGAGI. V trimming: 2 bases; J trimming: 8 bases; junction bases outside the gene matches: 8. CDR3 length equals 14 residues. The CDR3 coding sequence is TGTGCCAGCAGTTACGAGACAGGGTCTGAGGGCTACACCTTC. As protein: CASSYETGSEGYTF.

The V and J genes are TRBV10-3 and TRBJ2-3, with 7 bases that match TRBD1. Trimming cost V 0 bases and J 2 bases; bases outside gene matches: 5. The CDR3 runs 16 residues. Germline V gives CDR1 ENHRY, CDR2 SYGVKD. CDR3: CAISESGQRLTDTQYF. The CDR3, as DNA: TGTGCCATCAGTGAGTCGGGACAGAGACTCACAGATACGCAGTATTTT.

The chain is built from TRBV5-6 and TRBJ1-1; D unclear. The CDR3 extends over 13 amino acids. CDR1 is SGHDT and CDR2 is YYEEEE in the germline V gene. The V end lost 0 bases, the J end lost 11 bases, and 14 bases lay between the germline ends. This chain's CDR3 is CASSLGPRIQAFF. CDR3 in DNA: TGTGCCAGCAGCTTGGGGCCGCGGATTCAGGCTTTCTTT.

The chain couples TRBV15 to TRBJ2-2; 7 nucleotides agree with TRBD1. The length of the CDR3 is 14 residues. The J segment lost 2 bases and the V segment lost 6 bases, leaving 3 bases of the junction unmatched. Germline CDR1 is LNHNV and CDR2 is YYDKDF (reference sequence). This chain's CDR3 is CATRDRDNTGELFF. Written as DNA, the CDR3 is TGTGCCACCAGAGACAGGGATAACACCGGGGAGCTGTTTTTT.

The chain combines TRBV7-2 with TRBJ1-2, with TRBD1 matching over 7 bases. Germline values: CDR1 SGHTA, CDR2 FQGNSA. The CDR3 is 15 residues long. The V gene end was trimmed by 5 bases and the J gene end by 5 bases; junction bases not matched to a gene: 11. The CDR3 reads CASSPGEGAVYGYTF. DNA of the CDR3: TGTGCCAGCAGCCCCGGAGAGGGGGCGGTTTATGGCTACACCTTC.

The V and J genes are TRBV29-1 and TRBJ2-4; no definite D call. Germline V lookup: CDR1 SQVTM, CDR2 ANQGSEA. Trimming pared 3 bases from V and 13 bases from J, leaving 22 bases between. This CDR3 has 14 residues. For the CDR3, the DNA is TGCAGCGTTGAGTTGGCAGGCACCTCATCCGCACAGTACTTC. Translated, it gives CSVELAGTSSAQYF.

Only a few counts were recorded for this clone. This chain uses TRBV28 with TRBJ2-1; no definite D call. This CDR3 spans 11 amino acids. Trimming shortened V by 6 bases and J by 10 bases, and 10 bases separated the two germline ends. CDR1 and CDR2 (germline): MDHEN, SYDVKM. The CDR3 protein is CASRGRLEQFF. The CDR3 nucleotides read TGTGCCAGCAGAGGACGGTTAGAGCAGTTCTTC.

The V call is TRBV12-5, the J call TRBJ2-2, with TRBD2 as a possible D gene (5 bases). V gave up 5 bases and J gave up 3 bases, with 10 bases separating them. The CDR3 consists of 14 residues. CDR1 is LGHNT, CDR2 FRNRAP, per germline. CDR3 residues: CASGPQEDTGELFF. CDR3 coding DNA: TGTGCTAGTGGTCCTCAGGAGGACACCGGGGAGCTGTTTTTT. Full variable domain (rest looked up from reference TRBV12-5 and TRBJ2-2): DARVTQTPRHKVTEMGQEVTMRCQPILGHNTVFWYRQTMMQGLELLAYFRNRAPLDDSGMPKDRFSAEMPDATLATLKIQPSEPRDSAVYFCASGPQEDTGELFFGEGSRLTVL.

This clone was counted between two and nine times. The CDR3 DNA is TGCAGCGTTGGGACAGGCCCTGGGGGCTACACCTTC. It specifies CSVGTGPGGYTF. V gene TRBV29-1 combines with J gene TRBJ1-2, with TRBD1 identical over 7 bases. The CDR3 runs 12 residues. Trimming at V came to 4 bases and at J to 8 bases, leaving 7 bases not matched to a gene. The germline CDR1 and CDR2 sequences are SQVTM and ANQGSEA. Combining the CDR3 with reference TRBV29-1 and TRBJ1-2 gives the whole variable domain SAVISQKPSRDICQRGTSLTIQCQVDSQVTMMFWYRQQPGQSLTLIATANQGSEATYESGFVIDKFPISRPNLTFSTLTVSNMSPEDSSIYLCSVGTGPGGYTFGSGTRLTVV.

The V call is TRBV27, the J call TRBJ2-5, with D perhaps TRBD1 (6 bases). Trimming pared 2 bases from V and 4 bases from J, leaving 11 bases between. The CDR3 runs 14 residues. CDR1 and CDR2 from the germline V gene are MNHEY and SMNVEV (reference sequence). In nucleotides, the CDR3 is TGTGCCAGCAGTTTACAGGGGAGCGGAGAGACCCAGTACTTC. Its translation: CASSLQGSGETQYF.

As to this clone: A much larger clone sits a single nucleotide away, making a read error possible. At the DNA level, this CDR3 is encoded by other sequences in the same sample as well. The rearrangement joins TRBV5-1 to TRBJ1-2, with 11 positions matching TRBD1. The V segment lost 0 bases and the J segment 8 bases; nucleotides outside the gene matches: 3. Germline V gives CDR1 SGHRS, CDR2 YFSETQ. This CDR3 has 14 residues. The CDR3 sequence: CASSLAGTGGGYTF. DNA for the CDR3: TGCGCCAGCAGCTTGGCAGGGACAGGGGGAGGCTACACCTTC.

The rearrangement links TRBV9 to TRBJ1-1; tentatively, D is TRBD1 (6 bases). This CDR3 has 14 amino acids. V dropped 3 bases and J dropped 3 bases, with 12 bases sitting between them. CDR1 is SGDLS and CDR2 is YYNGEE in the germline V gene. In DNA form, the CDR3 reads TGTGCCAGCAGCGCATACAGGGAATACACTGAAGCTTTCTTT. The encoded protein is CASSAYREYTEAFF.

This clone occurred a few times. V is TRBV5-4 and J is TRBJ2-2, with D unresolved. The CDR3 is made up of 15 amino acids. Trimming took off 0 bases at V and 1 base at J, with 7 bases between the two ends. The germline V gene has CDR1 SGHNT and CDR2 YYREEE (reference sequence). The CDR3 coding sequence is TGTGCCAGCAGCTTGGGACCGCTGAACACCGGGGAGCTGTTTTTT. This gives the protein CASSLGPLNTGELFF.

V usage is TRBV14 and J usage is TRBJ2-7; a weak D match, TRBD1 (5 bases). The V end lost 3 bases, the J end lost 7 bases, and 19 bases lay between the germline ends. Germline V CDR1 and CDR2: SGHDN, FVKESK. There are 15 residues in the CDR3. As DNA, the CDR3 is TGTGCCAGCAGCCAGGGGCTTGGGCCCCCGCGGGAGCAGTACTTC. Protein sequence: CASSQGLGPPREQYF.

CDR3 bases: TGTGCCAGCAGCGTCACCGGGGGGCATGGGGCCAACGTCCTGACTTTC. Amino acids: CASSVTGGHGANVLTF. The gene calls are TRBV9 and TRBJ2-6; perhaps TRBD2 as D (7 bases). Between the trimmed V and J ends, which lost 2 bases and 3 bases, there was a span of 12 bases. In germline, CDR1 is SGDLS, CDR2 YYNGEE. This CDR3 spans 16 amino acids. The entire variable domain, with the rest obtained from reference TRBV9 and TRBJ2-6, is as follows: DSGVTQTPKHLITATGQRVTLRCSPRSGDLSVYWYQQSLDQGLQFLIQYYNGEERAKGNILERFSAQQFPDLHSELNLSSLELGDSALYFCASSVTGGHGANVLTFGAGSRLTVL.

In nucleotides, the CDR3 is TGTGCCTCCGTTTTCGGCTCCGGAGGCTACACCTTC. Amino acid sequence: CASVFGSGGYTF. This chain links TRBV30 with TRBJ1-2; no reliable D call. The CDR3 covers 12 residues. The germline gives CDR1 GTSNPN, CDR2 SVGIG (reference sequence). V was shortened by 7 bases and J by 8 bases, with 17 bases between the two germline ends.

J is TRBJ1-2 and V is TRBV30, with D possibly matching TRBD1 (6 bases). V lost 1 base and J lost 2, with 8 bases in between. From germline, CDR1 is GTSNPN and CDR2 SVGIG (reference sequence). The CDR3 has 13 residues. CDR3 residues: CAWSGQENYGYTF. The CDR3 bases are TGTGCCTGGAGTGGACAGGAGAACTATGGCTACACCTTC.

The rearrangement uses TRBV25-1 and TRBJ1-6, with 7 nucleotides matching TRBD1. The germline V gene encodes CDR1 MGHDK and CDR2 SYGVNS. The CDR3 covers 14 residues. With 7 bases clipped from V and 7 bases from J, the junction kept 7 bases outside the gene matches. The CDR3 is CASNHRGGNSPLHF. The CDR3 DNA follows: TGTGCCAGCAACCACAGGGGAGGGAATTCACCCCTCCACTTT.

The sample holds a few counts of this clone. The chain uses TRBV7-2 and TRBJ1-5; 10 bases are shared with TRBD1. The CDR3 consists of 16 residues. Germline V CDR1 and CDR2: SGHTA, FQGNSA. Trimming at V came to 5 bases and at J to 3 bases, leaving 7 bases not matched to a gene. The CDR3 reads CASSQRQGAFNQPQHF. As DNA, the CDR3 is TGTGCCAGCAGCCAGCGACAGGGGGCATTCAATCAGCCCCAGCATTTT.

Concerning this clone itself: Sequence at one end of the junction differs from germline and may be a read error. CDR3 sequence reads: CAWNRGTRELFF. The CDR3 DNA reads as TGTGCCTGGAACCGGGGCACCAGGGAGCTGTTTTTT. J is TRBJ2-2 and V is TRBV30; either TRBD1 or TRBD2 may fit D (5 bases each). The CDR3 contains 12 residues. Germline CDR1 reads GTSNPN; CDR2 reads SVGIG (reference sequence).

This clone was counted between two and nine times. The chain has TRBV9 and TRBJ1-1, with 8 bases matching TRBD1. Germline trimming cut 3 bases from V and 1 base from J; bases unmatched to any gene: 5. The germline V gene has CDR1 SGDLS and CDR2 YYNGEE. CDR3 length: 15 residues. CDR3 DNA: TGTGCCAGCAGCGCGCAACAGGGGGGGAACACTGAAGCTTTCTTT. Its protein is CASSAQQGGNTEAFF.

The DNA for the CDR3 is TGTGCCAGCAGTGAAGGGACTAGCGGGGAGGAGACCCAGTACTTC. Protein: CASSEGTSGEETQYF. The chain couples TRBV2 to TRBJ2-5, with TRBD2 matching 12 bases. The CDR3 has 15 residues. Trimming at V came to 1 base and at J to 5 bases, leaving 2 bases not matched to a gene. Germline V CDR1 and CDR2: SNHLY, FYNNEI.

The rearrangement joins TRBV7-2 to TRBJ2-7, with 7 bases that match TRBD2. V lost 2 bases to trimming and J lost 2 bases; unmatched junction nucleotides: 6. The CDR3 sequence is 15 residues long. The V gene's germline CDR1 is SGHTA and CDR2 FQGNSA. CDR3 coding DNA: TGTGCCAGCAGCTTAAGGGCGGCGGGGGCCTACGAGCAGTACTTC. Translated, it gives CASSLRAAGAYEQYF.

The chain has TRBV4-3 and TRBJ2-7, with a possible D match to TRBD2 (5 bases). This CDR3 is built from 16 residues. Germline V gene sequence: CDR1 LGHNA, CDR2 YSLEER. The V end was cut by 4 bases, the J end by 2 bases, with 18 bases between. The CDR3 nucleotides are TGCGCCAGCAGCCGCCTTCAGACCGGGGAGACCTACGAGCAGTACTTC. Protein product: CASSRLQTGETYEQYF.

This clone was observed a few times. In DNA, the CDR3 is TGCGCCAGCAGGTGGGACAGCCGGGTCTCCTACGAGCAGTACTTC. The encoded protein is CASRWDSRVSYEQYF. The chain uses TRBV23-1 and TRBJ2-7; 7 bases are a match to TRBD1. TRBV23-1 is classed as an ORF, of uncertain function. This CDR3 contains 15 residues. V was pared by 6 bases and J by 0 bases, with 8 bases of the junction left unmatched.

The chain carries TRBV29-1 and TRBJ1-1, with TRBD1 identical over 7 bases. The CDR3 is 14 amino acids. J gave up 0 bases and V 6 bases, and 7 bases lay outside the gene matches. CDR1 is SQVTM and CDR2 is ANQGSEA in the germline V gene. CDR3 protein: CSVLTGRVNTEAFF. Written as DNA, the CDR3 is TGCAGCGTCCTGACAGGGAGGGTGAACACTGAAGCTTTCTTT.

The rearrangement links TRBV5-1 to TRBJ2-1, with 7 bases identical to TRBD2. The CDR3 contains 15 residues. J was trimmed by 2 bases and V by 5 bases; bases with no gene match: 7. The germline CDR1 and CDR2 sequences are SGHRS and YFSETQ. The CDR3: CASSPSSGPYNEQFF. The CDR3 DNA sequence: TGCGCCAGCAGTCCATCTAGCGGCCCCTACAATGAGCAGTTCTTC.